Below are 24 T cell receptor beta chains sequenced from a single sample in a study of blood T cell repertoires in COVID-19. TCRdb's copy holds only in-frame clones and misses some; the assay was immunoSEQ multiplex PCR. The repertoire has approximately 200,000 clones, around 85% of them found once; the top ten carry about 19%. The sample was PBMCs or T cells enriched from blood (not recorded which). The receptors here all came from a man in his forties who had recovered from COVID-19.

This chain connects TRBV15 to TRBJ2-1; 7 nucleotides align to TRBD1. J was trimmed by 6 bases and V by 5 bases; bases with no gene match: 7. This CDR3 is 14 amino acids long. CDR1 LNHNV and CDR2 YYDKDF come from the germline V gene (reference sequence). This chain's CDR3 is CATSGGTGVNEQFF. In nucleotides, the CDR3 is TGTGCCACCAGCGGGGGTACAGGGGTCAATGAGCAGTTCTTC.

V gene TRBV25-1 combines with J gene TRBJ1-2; possibly TRBD1 for D (5 bases). The CDR3 contains 12 residues. CDR1 and CDR2 (germline): MGHDK, SYGVNS. With 2 bases removed from V and 10 bases from J, the gap between germline ends came to 11 bases. The CDR3 coding sequence is TGTGCCAGCAGTGAAATAGGGGCGCTCTACACCTTC. Translating it yields CASSEIGALYTF.

The chain uses TRBV19 and TRBJ1-5, with TRBD1 matching 7 bases. The CDR3 consists of 15 residues. J was trimmed by 4 bases and V by 5 bases; bases with no gene match: 8. Germline CDR1 is LNHDA and CDR2 is SQIVND (reference sequence). The CDR3 sequence: CASSARQGMNQPQHF. CDR3 DNA: TGTGCCAGTAGTGCCAGACAGGGAATGAATCAGCCCCAGCATTTT.

This clone was observed a handful of times. The V gene is TRBV18, the J gene TRBJ2-4; D perhaps matches TRBD1 (7 bases). CDR3 length: 15 residues. Germline lookup yields CDR1 KGHSH and CDR2 LQKENI. V was trimmed by 3 bases and J by 6 bases, leaving 15 bases between them. This chain's CDR3 is CASSPVAQGGNIQYF. CDR3 sequence (DNA): TGTGCCAGCTCACCGGTTGCCCAGGGGGGAAACATTCAGTACTTC.

The J gene is TRBJ2-1, the V gene TRBV7-2, with 12 bases identical to TRBD2. CDR1 and CDR2 (germline): SGHTA, FQGNSA. V shed 5 bases, J shed 7 bases, and the junction held 9 bases outside the gene matches. The CDR3 has 16 amino acids. The CDR3 loop is CASSRRTSGIVNEQFF. The CDR3 DNA follows: TGTGCCAGCAGCCGCCGGACTAGCGGGATTGTTAATGAGCAGTTCTTC. Using reference TRBV7-2 and TRBJ2-1 for the parts outside the CDR3, the full variable domain is GAGVSQSPSNKVTEKGKDVELRCDPISGHTALYWYRQSLGQGLEFLIYFQGNSAPDKSGLPSDRFSAERTGGSVSTLTIQRTQQEDSAVYLCASSRRTSGIVNEQFFGPGTRLTVL.

The chain is built from TRBV30 and TRBJ1-1; maybe TRBD1 (5 bases). The V and J ends lost 0 bases and 6 bases respectively, with 11 bases between them. Germline CDR1 GTSNPN, CDR2 SVGIG (reference sequence). The CDR3 has 13 residues. The CDR3 spells CAWSVGARAEAFF. DNA for the CDR3: TGTGCCTGGAGTGTAGGGGCCAGGGCTGAAGCTTTCTTT.

This clone was recorded a few times. The junction does not match germline at one end; this may be a read error. The chain links TRBV7-7 to TRBJ1-2; 7 bases are shared with TRBD1. Germline CDR1 reads SSHAT; CDR2 reads FNYEAQ (reference sequence). The CDR3 covers 12 residues. Here the CDR3 reads CASTTGEDGYTF. Written as DNA, the CDR3 is TGTGCTAGCACCACAGGGGAGGATGGCTACACCTTC.

The rearrangement joins TRBV12-5 to TRBJ2-1; 7 bases are shared with TRBD1. From germline, CDR1 is LGHNT and CDR2 FRNRAP. V gave up 2 bases and J gave up 4 bases; unmatched junction bases: 5. CDR3 length: 15 residues. The CDR3 DNA reads as TGTGCTAGTGGTTTGTCACACAGGGGATACAATGAGCAGTTCTTC. This translates into CASGLSHRGYNEQFF. Supplemented by reference TRBV12-5 and TRBJ2-1, the full variable domain reads DARVTQTPRHKVTEMGQEVTMRCQPILGHNTVFWYRQTMMQGLELLAYFRNRAPLDDSGMPKDRFSAEMPDATLATLKIQPSEPRDSAVYFCASGLSHRGYNEQFFGPGTRLTVL.

The V call is TRBV19, the J call TRBJ2-7; 9 positions agree with TRBD2. CDR1 and CDR2 (germline): LNHDA, SQIVND (reference sequence). The CDR3 totals 16 residues. V was pared by 7 bases and J by 2 bases, with 12 bases of the junction left unmatched. Here the CDR3 DNA reads TGTGCCAGTAAGACGGTAGCGGGAGAAGGGCCCTACGAGCAGTACTTC. Its translation is CASKTVAGEGPYEQYF.

The J gene is TRBJ1-2, the V gene TRBV27, with D hard to call. The CDR3 has 18 residues. Germline assignment: CDR1 MNHEY and CDR2 SMNVEV (reference sequence). V was shortened by 5 bases and J by 4 bases, with 26 bases between the two germline ends. The CDR3 DNA sequence: TGTGCCAGCAGTCCCGCCCCAAGGCGGTGGCTATTAGCCTATGGCTACACCTTC. Protein: CASSPAPRRWLLAYGYTF.

This clone was observed a single time. V is TRBV28 and J is TRBJ2-2, with unresolved D. Germline CDR1 is MDHEN and CDR2 is SYDVKM. The V end was cut by 6 bases, the J end by 0 bases, with 14 bases between. CDR3 size: 16 residues. The CDR3 loop is CASSSPGFANTGELFF. DNA of the CDR3: TGTGCCAGCAGCTCCCCCGGGTTCGCGAACACCGGGGAGCTGTTTTTT.

The chain joins TRBV5-6 to TRBJ2-2; perhaps TRBD2 as D (5 bases). In germline, CDR1 is SGHDT, CDR2 YYEEEE. This CDR3 comprises 13 residues. Between the trimmed V and J ends, which lost 3 bases and 5 bases, there was a span of 8 bases. The CDR3 loop is CASSSDWTGELFF. CDR3 coding DNA: TGTGCCAGCAGCTCGGACTGGACCGGGGAGCTGTTTTTT.

The CDR3 protein is CASRWGRTGELFF. The CDR3 DNA follows: TGTGCCAGCAGATGGGGGCGGACCGGGGAGCTGTTTTTT. The gene calls are TRBV6-5 and TRBJ2-2; D is perhaps TRBD1 (6 bases). CDR3 size: 13 residues. Germline V gives CDR1 MNHEY, CDR2 SVGAGI. With 6 bases removed from V and 5 bases from J, the gap between germline ends came to 10 bases.

V and J are TRBV20-1 and TRBJ2-1, with no clear D. CDR3 size: 11 residues. Germline V gene lookup returns CDR1 DFQATT and CDR2 SNEGSKA (reference sequence). CDR3 DNA: TGCAGAGGATTGAGAGGTAATGAGCAGTTCTTC. Protein: CRGLRGNEQFF.

This chain connects TRBV15 to TRBJ2-5, with D possibly being TRBD1 (5 bases). Germline values: CDR1 LNHNV, CDR2 YYDKDF (reference sequence). The germline V and J ends were trimmed by 3 bases and 1 base, with 12 bases remaining between them. The CDR3 loop spans 15 amino acids. In DNA form, the CDR3 reads TGTGCCACCAGCAGGGTTTATGGGGCCCAAGAGACCCAGTACTTC. Amino acid sequence: CATSRVYGAQETQYF.

The rearrangement links TRBV7-8 to TRBJ2-2; perhaps TRBD2 as D (5 bases). The CDR3 extends over 17 amino acids. The germline CDR1 and CDR2 sequences are SGHVS and FQNEAQ. The V end was cut by 5 bases, the J end by 5 bases, with 21 bases between. The CDR3 loop is CASSQPGGGAVTGELFF. The CDR3 DNA is TGTGCCAGCAGCCAACCGGGCGGCGGAGCGGTAACCGGGGAGCTGTTTTTT.

The rearrangement joins TRBV5-4 to TRBJ1-2; 9 bases line up with TRBD1. The CDR3 spans 13 residues. Germline CDR1 reads SGHNT; CDR2 reads YYREEE (reference sequence). V shed 6 bases, J shed 7 bases, and the junction held 7 bases outside the gene matches. As DNA, the CDR3 is TGTGCCAGCATGAGACAGGGGGGGAGTGGCTACACCTTC. Encoded protein: CASMRQGGSGYTF.

This clone came up once. This chain joins TRBV29-1 and TRBJ2-2; TRBD2 matches at 10 bases. V gave up 6 bases and J gave up 6 bases; unmatched junction bases: 4. Per germline, CDR1 SQVTM and CDR2 ANQGSEA. The CDR3 length is 13 residues. As DNA, the CDR3 is TGCAGCGTGCGAGCGGGAGGGGCCGGGGAGCTGTTTTTT. Its protein product is CSVRAGGAGELFF.

V and J are TRBV6-1 and TRBJ2-7, with D maybe TRBD1 (5 bases). The CDR3 sequence is 14 residues long. Trimming stripped 2 bases from V and 2 bases from J, with 10 bases between. Germline-derived CDR1 and CDR2 are MNHNS and SASEGT. CDR3 sequence reads: CASSERGPPYEQYF. For the CDR3, the DNA is TGTGCCAGCAGTGAAAGGGGTCCCCCCTACGAGCAGTACTTC.

Remarks on this clone: One junction end disagrees with the germline gene, perhaps due to a read error. The chain employs TRBV11-2 and TRBJ2-5, with 7 bases aligning to TRBD1. The CDR3 runs 13 residues. Germline CDR1 and CDR2: SGHAT and FQNNGV. CDR3 sequence (DNA): TGTGCCAGCAGCATAGACAGGGTGGAGACCCAGTACTTC. Its protein is CASSIDRVETQYF.

This clone was counted a single time. CDR3 nucleotide sequence: TGTGCCAGCAGCGGTTCCGGGACTTCGAACACCGGGGAGCTGTTTTTT. This translates into CASSGSGTSNTGELFF. The gene calls are TRBV9 and TRBJ2-2, with a weak D call TRBD2 (6 bases). This CDR3 is 16 amino acids long. Germline V gives CDR1 SGDLS, CDR2 YYNGEE. Trimming removed 3 bases at V and 0 bases at J, with 12 bases between. Combining the CDR3 with reference TRBV9 and TRBJ2-2 gives the whole variable domain DSGVTQTPKHLITATGQRVTLRCSPRSGDLSVYWYQQSLDQGLQFLIQYYNGEERAKGNILERFSAQQFPDLHSELNLSSLELGDSALYFCASSGSGTSNTGELFFGEGSRLTVL.

The rearrangement joins TRBV7-9 to TRBJ2-7; no clear D gene. V was shortened by 2 bases and J by 7 bases, with 6 bases between the two germline ends. This CDR3 contains 11 residues. The V gene's germline CDR1 is SEHNR and CDR2 FQNEAQ (reference sequence). The CDR3 reads CASSLTEEQYF. CDR3 nucleotide sequence: TGTGCCAGCAGCTTAACAGAGGAGCAGTACTTC.

The V and J genes are TRBV9 and TRBJ2-7; possible D gene TRBD2, 6 bases. Trimming removed 4 bases from V and 5 bases from J, with 16 bases in between. The CDR3 covers 14 residues. CDR1 and CDR2 from the germline V gene are SGDLS and YYNGEE. The CDR3 nucleotides read TGTGCCAGCAGCCTCCGGGGACTCGCAGACGAGCAGTACTTC. It specifies CASSLRGLADEQYF.

The V call is TRBV7-3, the J call TRBJ2-7; 10 nucleotides match TRBD2. The CDR3 has 13 amino acids. Germline V gene data show CDR1 as SGHTA and CDR2 as FQGTGA. V shed 5 bases and J 6 bases; nucleotides not matched to a gene: 4. The chain's CDR3 is CASSPSGRPEQYF. The CDR3, as DNA: TGTGCCAGCAGCCCTAGCGGGAGACCCGAGCAGTACTTC. The full variable domain, completed using reference TRBV7-3 and TRBJ2-7, is GAGVSQTPSNKVTEKGKYVELRCDPISGHTALYWYRQSLGQGPEFLIYFQGTGAADDSGLPNDRFFAVRPEGSVSTLKIQRTERGDSAVYLCASSPSGRPEQYFGPGTRLTVT.